The text below deals with one TCR beta chain. In the study's own analysis: For nucleated cells, counts were estimated from reference gene primer amplification. Generated by immunoSEQ multiplex PCR, the TCRdb table keeps only in-frame clones and is missing some. The D gene and trimming were derived from the DNA, and the V and J assignments and clone size from that table. The sample shows around 220,000 clones, about 88% of them seen only once. The data were obtained in a study of blood T cell repertoires in COVID-19. The CDR3 is 16 amino acids. Trimming removed 1 base from V and 3 bases from J; junction bases left unmatched: 6. Germline V gene lookup returns CDR1 SGHDT and CDR2 YYEEEE.

V usage is TRBV5-6 and J usage is TRBJ2-1, with 8 bases that match TRBD2. The receptor was isolated from a woman in her forties who had recovered from COVID-19. The sample taken for sequencing was peripheral blood. DNA for the CDR3: TGTGCCAGCAGCTTGCTGAGCGGGGGTGTCTACAATGAGCAGTTCTTC. Translated, it gives CASSLLSGGVYNEQFF.